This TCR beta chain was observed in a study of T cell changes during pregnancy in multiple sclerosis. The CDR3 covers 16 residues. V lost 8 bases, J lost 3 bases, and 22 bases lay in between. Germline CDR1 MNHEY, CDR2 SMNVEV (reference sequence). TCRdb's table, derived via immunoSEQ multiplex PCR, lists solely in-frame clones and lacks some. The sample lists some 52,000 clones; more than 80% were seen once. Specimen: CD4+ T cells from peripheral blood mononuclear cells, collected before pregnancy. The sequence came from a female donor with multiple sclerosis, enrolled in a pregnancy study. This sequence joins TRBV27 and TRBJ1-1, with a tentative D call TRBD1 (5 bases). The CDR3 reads CASVPGLRRRDTEAFF. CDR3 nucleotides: TGTGCCAGCGTCCCGGGACTACGGAGAAGGGACACTGAAGCTTTCTTT.